A single sample gave rise to the 25 T cell receptor beta chains below, sequenced in a study of CD8+ T cells in alopecia areata. The sequencing template was cDNA reverse transcribed from extracted RNA. Here immunoSEQ multiplex PCR was the method, and the copy in TCRdb shows in-frame clones only, minus some. The sample is made up of around 300,000 clones, none counted only once. A sort of pooled cutaneous lymph node cells used CD4, CD8alpha, NKG2D, NKG2ACE and other stains. Sequencing was carried out using CD4+ T cells sorted from a lymph node. Receptors originate from a C3H/HeJ mouse with alopecia areata. These mice share the MHC haplotype H2-k.

This clone has only a few counts. Genes here carry mouse names. Read coverage stops 3 residues before the CDR3 terminus; the germline J gene supplies the remainder. Other nucleotide sequences in the sample specify the same CDR3. The rearrangement uses TRBV13-1 and TRBJ1-6; D not certain. TRBJ1-6 is noted as an ORF with a role that remains uncertain. V shed 1 base and J shed 6 bases, with 2 bases lying between them. Germline CDR1 NSHNY, CDR2 SYGAGN. The CDR3 is 12 residues long. CDR3 sequence: CASSDSNSPLYF. CDR3 bases read: TGTGCCAGCAGTGATAGTAATTCGCCC.

To note about this clone: Mouse names are used for the genes. The CDR3 end lies 4 residues beyond the end of the read and is filled in from the germline J gene. The same CDR3 is also encoded by other DNA sequences in this sample. The gene calls are TRBV13-2 and TRBJ2-3, with 7 bases matching TRBD1. The CDR3 consists of 15 residues. The V segment lost 1 base and the J segment 0 bases; nucleotides outside the gene matches: 2. The germline V gene has CDR1 NNHNN and CDR2 SYGAGS (reference sequence). Incomplete CDR3 DNA: TGTGCCAGCGGTGATCGGGACAGTAGTGCAGAA. This translates into CASGDRDSSAE. The CDR3 as a whole reads CASGDRDSSAETLYF.

Regarding this clone: Gene names and germline refer to mouse. The sequenced fragment ends 4 residues before the CDR3 boundary, so the rest is inferred from the germline J gene. V and J are TRBV1 and TRBJ2-7, with D tentatively TRBD1 (6 bases). The CDR3 consists of 14 residues. Trimming pared 5 bases from V and 0 bases from J, leaving 11 bases between. Germline values: CDR1 NSQYPW, CDR2 LRSPGD (reference sequence). The CDR3 sequence: CTCSPGQSSYEQYF. The sequenced part of the CDR3 DNA is TGCACCTGCAGTCCGGGACAAAGCTCCTAT.

Comments on this clone: Here the gene names and germline are mouse. The read ends 4 residues early relative to the CDR3; the germline J gene fills the gap. The chain uses TRBV16 and TRBJ2-1; the match to TRBD1 covers 10 bases. J lost 2 bases, V lost 1 base, and 2 bases had no gene match. This CDR3 region has 16 residues. CDR1 SGHSA and CDR2 FRNQAP come from the germline V gene. The chain's CDR3 is CASSLGDRGDYAEQFF. CDR3 DNA, as far as it was read: TGTGCAAGCAGCTTAGGGGACAGGGGAGACTATGCT.

As to this clone: Gene names follow the mouse nomenclature. The read terminates 4 residues before the CDR3 end, so the remaining end is supplied by the germline J gene. The chain employs TRBV19 and TRBJ1-2; 10 positions match TRBD1. The germline V gene encodes CDR1 FNHDT and CDR2 SITEND (reference sequence). The CDR3 extends over 14 amino acids. The trim removed 5 bases at V and 2 bases at J, leaving 3 bases unmatched. The part of the CDR3 DNA that was read is TGTGCCAGCAGCGACAGGGGGCAGAACTCC. Amino acid sequence: CASSDRGQNS. The whole CDR3 reads CASSDRGQNSDYTF.

This clone occurred a few times. Gene labels here are mouse ones. The read ends 4 residues early relative to the CDR3; the germline J gene fills the gap. The chain recombines TRBV19 with TRBJ1-1; D perhaps matches TRBD1 (5 bases). This CDR3 has 13 amino acids. Trimming pared 5 bases from V and 1 base from J, leaving 9 bases between. The germline V gene has CDR1 FNHDT and CDR2 SITEND (reference sequence). The CDR3 sequence is CASRDKGNTEVFF. CDR3 DNA (partial): TGTGCCAGCAGGGACAAGGGAAACACA.

To note about this clone: Any gene name here is a mouse gene name. The CDR3 goes on 4 residues after the read ends, and that part is filled in from the germline J gene. V and J are TRBV13-3 and TRBJ2-1; TRBD1 is a possible D gene (6 bases). The CDR3 consists of 14 residues. V gave up 4 bases and J gave up 2 bases, with 10 bases separating them. CDR1 and CDR2 (germline): NNHDY, SYVADS. The DNA read from the CDR3 is TGTGCCAGCAGTACAGGGATCGACTATGCT. Translated: CASSTGIDYA. From start to end, the CDR3 is CASSTGIDYAEQFF.

This clone was detected a few times. The genes and germline here are from mouse. Sequencing ends 4 residues short of the CDR3 end; the germline J gene provides the rest. This chain connects TRBV13-1 to TRBJ1-2; 7 nucleotides match TRBD1. Trimming cost V 1 base and J 0 bases; bases outside gene matches: 3. The V gene's germline CDR1 is NSHNY and CDR2 SYGAGN. The CDR3 is 15 residues long. The CDR3 bases that were read are TGTGCCAGCAGTGATCAAGGGGGCGCAAACTCC. Amino acid sequence: CASSDQGGANS. The whole CDR3 region reads CASSDQGGANSDYTF.

About this clone itself: The germline and genes are mouse ones. From the germline J gene comes the end of the CDR3, since the read stops 4 residues before it. Other DNA sequences in this specimen translate into the identical CDR3. The chain combines TRBV13-1 with TRBJ2-4; 9 positions agree with TRBD1. Trimming took 3 bases from V and 0 from J; bases not matched to a gene: 2. Germline V lookup: CDR1 NSHNY, CDR2 SYGAGN. This CDR3 region has 15 residues. CDR3 DNA, as far as it was read: TGTGCCAGCAGTGGGACAGGGGCTAGTCAAAAC. Its protein is CASSGTGASQN. The whole CDR3 sequence reads CASSGTGASQNTLYF.

About this clone itself: Gene names follow the mouse nomenclature. Read sequence stops 4 residues before the CDR3 end, and the germline J gene provides the missing end. Other DNA sequences in this specimen translate into the identical CDR3. The chain combines TRBV13-3 with TRBJ2-5; TRBD1 aligns across 7 bases. This CDR3 has 13 residues. From germline, CDR1 is NNHDY and CDR2 SYVADS. The CDR3: CASSERDRDTQYF. The sequenced part of the CDR3 DNA is TGTGCCAGCAGTGAGAGGGACAGAGAC.

About this clone itself: The gene symbols are mouse symbols. The CDR3 goes on 4 residues after the read ends, and that part is filled in from the germline J gene. This chain uses TRBV5 with TRBJ2-5, with 8 bases lining up with TRBD2. Germline assignment: CDR1 LGHNA and CDR2 YNLKQL (reference sequence). The CDR3 sequence is 13 residues long. The CDR3 loop reads CASSQGGLDTQYF. CDR3 bases read: TGTGCCAGCAGCCAGGGGGGGCTAGAC.

This clone was counted a few times. Here the gene names and germline are mouse. Read coverage stops 4 residues before the CDR3 terminus; the germline J gene supplies the remainder. This chain uses TRBV3 with TRBJ2-5; 10 nucleotides match TRBD2. Germline V gene data show CDR1 as SNHLY and CDR2 as FYNGKV (reference sequence). The CDR3 runs to 15 residues. The CDR3 sequence is CASSLPGGARDTQYF. The CDR3 DNA, read in part, is TGTGCCAGCAGCTTACCTGGGGGGGCGAGAGAC.

In regard to this clone: Gene names and germline refer to mouse. The CDR3 end is not reached by the read, which stops 4 residues before it; the germline J gene fills it in. This chain uses TRBV13-2 with TRBJ2-5; 8 bases are a match to TRBD2. This CDR3 region has 15 residues. Germline lookup yields CDR1 NNHNN and CDR2 SYGAGS (reference sequence). The part of the CDR3 DNA that was read is TGTGCCAGCGGTGATCCCATCTGGGGGGAAGAC. Its protein is CASGDPIWGED. The full CDR3 is CASGDPIWGEDTQYF.

About this clone: All gene names here are mouse names. The read stops 4 residues short of the end of the CDR3; the missing end is completed from the germline J gene. The chain employs TRBV19 and TRBJ2-3; 12 bases are shared with TRBD2. After removal of 4 bases from V and 0 bases from J, the junction contained 3 bases not matched to a gene. The length of the CDR3 is 16 residues. CDR1 and CDR2 (germline): FNHDT, SITEND (reference sequence). CDR3 in amino acids: CASSPTGGASAETLYF. The sequenced CDR3 bases are TGTGCCAGCAGTCCGACTGGGGGGGCCAGTGCAGAA.

This clone was recorded at least ten times. Each gene name is a mouse one. Read data end 4 residues before the CDR3 end; the end is taken from the germline J gene. V gene TRBV17 combines with J gene TRBJ2-7, with D possibly being TRBD1 (5 bases). Trimming took 1 base from V and 3 from J, leaving 7 bases between them. This CDR3 has 13 amino acids. Per germline, CDR1 MNHDT and CDR2 YYDKIL. Incomplete CDR3 DNA: TGTGCTAGCAGTAGAGCGGACAACTAT. Encoded protein: CASSRADNY. The complete CDR3 reads CASSRADNYEQYF.

This clone was seen a few times. Gene labels here are mouse ones. Coverage ceases 4 residues before the CDR3 finishes, and the germline J gene fills in the end. The chain combines TRBV29 with TRBJ1-2; 7 nucleotides line up with TRBD1. V was pared by 3 bases and J by 0 bases, with 4 bases of the junction left unmatched. This CDR3 is built from 15 residues. Per germline, CDR1 MSHET and CDR2 SYDVDS. CDR3 region: CASSFSGQPNSDYTF. CDR3 DNA (partial): TGTGCTAGCAGTTTCTCGGGACAGCCAAACTCC.

Comment on this clone: Germline and genes here are mouse. The read halts 4 residues ahead of the CDR3 end, with the missing end drawn from the germline J gene. This chain joins TRBV13-1 and TRBJ1-2, with 8 bases lining up with TRBD1. V gave up 1 base and J gave up 3 bases; unmatched junction bases: 5. This CDR3 spans 15 amino acids. Germline V gene data show CDR1 as NSHNY and CDR2 as SYGAGN. The sequenced part of the CDR3 DNA is TGTGCCAGCAGTGATCTTCGACAGGGGCACTCC. It encodes CASSDLRQGHS. The entire CDR3 protein reads CASSDLRQGHSDYTF.

On this clone itself: Gene names and germline match the mouse. The read terminates 4 residues ahead of where the CDR3 ends, so the germline J gene completes it. Additional DNA sequences in this sample encode the identical CDR3. V usage is TRBV5 and J usage is TRBJ1-2; no reliable D call. The V gene's germline CDR1 is LGHNA and CDR2 YNLKQL (reference sequence). CDR3 length: 14 residues. Trimming removed 0 bases at V and 1 base at J, with 6 bases between. Here the CDR3 reads CASSQESRNSDYTF. Incomplete CDR3 DNA: TGTGCCAGCAGCCAAGAATCCAGAAACTCC.

This clone turned up a few times. All gene names here are mouse names. The read gets to within 4 residues of the CDR3 end, and the germline J gene fills in the rest. The J gene is TRBJ1-1, the V gene TRBV19; 8 positions match TRBD1. The CDR3 is 14 amino acids. In germline, CDR1 is FNHDT, CDR2 SITEND (reference sequence). V lost 6 bases and J lost 1; bases outside the gene matches: 5. The CDR3 loop is CASTPTGANTEVFF. CDR3 DNA (partial): TGTGCCAGCACCCCGACAGGGGCGAACACA. The complete variable domain, with remaining parts taken from reference TRBV19 and TRBJ1-1, reads GGIITQTPKFLIGQEGQKLTLKCQQNFNHDTMYWYRQDSGKGLRLIYYSITENDLQKGDLSEGYDASREKKSSFSLTVTSAQKNEMAVFLCASTPTGANTEVFFGKGTRLTVV.

Comment on this clone: These gene names are mouse names. The CDR3 goes on 4 residues after the read ends, and that part is filled in from the germline J gene. The chain carries TRBV13-3 and TRBJ2-1; 8 positions match TRBD1. The germline V gene encodes CDR1 NNHDY and CDR2 SYVADS. J gave up 5 bases and V 6 bases, and 7 bases lay outside the gene matches. The CDR3 has 14 residues. The CDR3 DNA, read in part, is TGTGCCAGCACCCGACAGGGGCTGGATGCT. This codes for CASTRQGLDA. The full CDR3 protein is CASTRQGLDAEQFF.

Notes on this clone: Gene names follow the mouse nomenclature. The read terminates 4 residues ahead of where the CDR3 ends, so the germline J gene completes it. The V and J genes are TRBV5 and TRBJ2-5; 10 nucleotides line up with TRBD1. CDR1 and CDR2 from the germline V gene are LGHNA and YNLKQL (reference sequence). CDR3 length: 16 residues. The V gene end was trimmed by 0 bases and the J gene end by 2 bases; junction bases not matched to a gene: 2. CDR3 amino acids: CASSQERDRGQDTQYF. Partial CDR3 DNA: TGTGCCAGCAGCCAAGAGAGGGACAGGGGCCAAGAC.

On this clone itself: Germline and genes: mouse. The CDR3 bases that were read are TGTGCCAGCAGTGAGGGGGGCGCGGATCAAAAC. Protein product: CASSEGGADQN. The CDR3 in its entirety is CASSEGGADQNTLYF. This chain connects TRBV13-1 to TRBJ2-4; D is possibly TRBD2 (7 bases). The read terminates 4 residues before the CDR3 end, so the remaining end is supplied by the germline J gene. The ends were cut back, 2 bases at V and 2 bases at J, with 12 bases in the middle. The CDR3 extends over 15 amino acids. Per the germline V gene, CDR1 is NSHNY and CDR2 is SYGAGN.

Comment on this clone: Gene names refer to mouse genes. Read sequence stops 3 residues before the CDR3 end, and the germline J gene provides the missing end. The chain is built from TRBV1 and TRBJ1-6; 10 bases fit TRBD1. TRBJ1-6 belongs to the ORF category, with a function that is uncertain. The CDR3 contains 20 residues. Trimming cost V 0 bases and J 0 bases; bases outside gene matches: 8. The germline CDR1 and CDR2 sequences are NSQYPW and LRSPGD (reference sequence). CDR3 protein: CTCSAEGTGVRDSYNSPLYF. The CDR3 DNA, read in part, is TGCACCTGCAGTGCAGAAGGGACAGGGGTGAGAGATTCCTATAATTCGCCC.

This clone appeared a few times. Germline and genes here are mouse. The observed sequence ends 4 residues before the CDR3 terminus, with the missing tail filled in from the germline J gene. The same CDR3 is also encoded by other DNA sequences in this sample. The chain couples TRBV5 to TRBJ2-2; TRBD1 aligns across 12 bases. The germline V gene encodes CDR1 LGHNA and CDR2 YNLKQL (reference sequence). This CDR3 spans 17 amino acids. V shed 4 bases, J shed 0 bases, and the junction held 3 bases outside the gene matches. The sequenced CDR3 bases are TGTGCCAGCAGCCCAGGGACAGGGGGCACAAACACCGGG. It yields the protein CASSPGTGGTNTG. The full-length CDR3 reads as CASSPGTGGTNTGQLYF.

As regards this clone: Germline and genes: mouse. The read gets to within 3 residues of the CDR3 end, and the germline J gene fills in the rest. The chain uses TRBV31 and TRBJ1-6; 8 nucleotides line up with TRBD1. TRBJ1-6 qualifies as an ORF whose function is uncertain. The CDR3 sequence is 15 residues long. V shed 0 bases and J 5 bases; nucleotides not matched to a gene: 3. Germline V gene sequence: CDR1 GKSSPN, CDR2 SITVG. The CDR3 loop is CAWSLRTGHNSPLYF. Partial CDR3 DNA: TGTGCCTGGAGTCTCCGGACAGGGCATAATTCGCCC.